Detailed here is one TCR beta chain. Its target is unknown. CDR1 MNHEY and CDR2 SMNVEV come from the germline V gene (reference sequence). V shed 2 bases and J 6 bases; nucleotides not matched to a gene: 6. The length of the CDR3 is 16 residues. These data belong to a study of identical twins. Regarding the study as a whole: Models came in too low on out-of-frame TCR alpha sharing in monozygotic twins.

One entry per CDR3 protein results from TCRdb running MiXCR on the 5' RACE reads. In the table there are about 550,000 distinct CDR3 sequences, 20% to 25% of which are singletons. The same data also went into a second study, on yellow fever vaccine responses in identical twins.

The specimen sequenced was CD4+ T cells sorted from blood. The chain links TRBV27 to TRBJ2-1, with TRBD2 matching 11 bases. This TCR was sampled from a woman between 18 and 30 years old in good health. CDR3 nucleotides: TGTGCCAGCAGTTTAATTCTAACTAGCGGGAGCAATGAGCAGTTCTTC. Encoded protein: CASSLILTSGSNEQFF.